These 9 T cell receptor beta chains were sequenced from one sample in a study of cytomegalovirus exposure and HLA in healthy donors. It was with 60 Vbeta and 13 Jbeta primers that the PCR ran. This table comes from immunoSEQ multiplex PCR, and its TCRdb copy is limited to in-frame clones, with some not included. The sample has over 250,000 clones, just over 85% seen once; the top ten hold almost 4%. Material: PBMCs. The receptors originated from a man aged 35 to 55 in good health and CMV-seropositive.

The J gene is TRBJ1-5, the V gene TRBV5-1; TRBD1 agrees at 12 bases. The germline V gene encodes CDR1 SGHRS and CDR2 YFSETQ. The CDR3 has 16 residues. V lost 4 bases and J lost 7; bases outside the gene matches: 9. For the CDR3, the DNA is TGCGCCAGCAGCGCGGACGGGACAGGGGGCCGGCAGCCCCAGCATTTT. It translates to CASSADGTGGRQPQHF.

With regard to this clone: This same CDR3 is encoded by further DNA sequences in the sample. The chain has TRBV5-1 and TRBJ2-5; D remains unclear. Per the germline V gene, CDR1 is SGHRS and CDR2 is YFSETQ. The CDR3 loop spans 15 amino acids. V dropped 4 bases and J dropped 2 bases, with 15 bases sitting between them. DNA of the CDR3: TGCGCCAGCAGCCCTTGGTTAAGCCGACAAGAGACCCAGTACTTC. Protein product: CASSPWLSRQETQYF.

The V call is TRBV5-6, the J call TRBJ1-3; 7 bases are shared with TRBD1. Trimming cost V 3 bases and J 4 bases; bases outside gene matches: 7. Germline assignment: CDR1 SGHDT and CDR2 YYEEEE. This CDR3 has 15 residues. CDR3 sequence reads: CASSYRQGLGNTIYF. The CDR3 DNA reads as TGTGCCAGCAGCTATCGACAGGGATTAGGAAACACCATATATTTT. Using reference TRBV5-6 and TRBJ1-3 for the parts outside the CDR3, the full variable domain is DAGVTQSPTHLIKTRGQQVTLRCSPKSGHDTVSWYQQALGQGPQFIFQYYEEEERQRGNFPDRFSGHQFPNYSSELNVNALLLGDSALYLCASSYRQGLGNTIYFGEGSWLTVV.

V usage is TRBV14 and J usage is TRBJ2-5; tentatively, D is TRBD2 (6 bases). Germline loops: CDR1 SGHDN, CDR2 FVKESK. With 4 bases removed from V and 1 base from J, the gap between germline ends came to 10 bases. The CDR3 extends over 14 amino acids. As DNA, the CDR3 is TGTGCCAGCAGCCCCAGCGGGTTCCAAGAGACCCAGTACTTC. Protein sequence: CASSPSGFQETQYF. The whole variable domain, remainder taken from reference TRBV14 and TRBJ2-5, is EAGVTQFPSHSVIEKGQTVTLRCDPISGHDNLYWYRRVMGKEIKFLLHFVKESKQDESGMPNNRFLAERTGGTYSTLKVQPAELEDSGVYFCASSPSGFQETQYFGPGTRLLVL.

V gene TRBV5-1 combines with J gene TRBJ2-7; TRBD1 agrees at 8 bases. Trimming took 2 bases from V and 4 from J; bases not matched to a gene: 2. Germline V CDR1 and CDR2: SGHRS, YFSETQ. The CDR3 covers 13 residues. This CDR3 is CASSLRTGYEQYF. Written as DNA, the CDR3 is TGCGCCAGCAGCTTAAGGACAGGGTACGAGCAGTACTTC.

The rearrangement uses TRBV7-2 and TRBJ2-5; unclear D gene. The CDR3 has 12 residues. CDR1 is SGHTA, CDR2 FQGNSA, per germline. V lost 2 bases and J 4 bases, leaving 5 bases between the germline ends. The CDR3 nucleotides are TGTGCCAGCAGCTTATTGCGAGAGACCCAGTACTTC. Its protein is CASSLLRETQYF.

This clone is a singleton in its sample. V usage is TRBV5-4 and J usage is TRBJ1-2; maybe TRBD1 (5 bases). Trimming shortened V by 4 bases and J by 0 bases, and 13 bases separated the two germline ends. Germline CDR1 is SGHNT and CDR2 is YYREEE (reference sequence). CDR3 length: 15 amino acids. CDR3 nucleotide sequence: TGTGCCAGCAGCGCAGGGCTCGCGGCTAACTATGGCTACACCTTC. As protein: CASSAGLAANYGYTF.

The V gene is TRBV7-3, the J gene TRBJ2-1; D is possibly TRBD2 (5 bases). Germline CDR1 and CDR2: SGHTA and FQGTGA. V lost 2 bases and J lost 0, with 8 bases in between. This CDR3 is 15 amino acids long. The CDR3 sequence: CASSLDRDSYNEQFF. CDR3 nucleotides: TGTGCCAGCAGCTTAGACCGGGACTCCTACAATGAGCAGTTCTTC.

The chain recombines TRBV9 with TRBJ1-2, with unresolved D. The V gene's germline CDR1 is SGDLS and CDR2 YYNGEE. The CDR3 is 12 residues long. The V gene lost 4 bases and the J gene lost 8 bases, with 12 bases spanning the gap. The CDR3 DNA reads as TGTGCCAGCAGCCCTCCCGGGGAAGGCTACACCTTC. Translating gives CASSPPGEGYTF.